This T cell receptor beta chain was found in a study of chemoradiotherapy in HPV16-positive cancers. General study results and limits: Candidate HPV-specific clones and E7-related TCR motifs grew in tumor during treatment.

With regard to this clone: Its antigen is as yet unknown.

Method: immunoSEQ multiplex PCR; TCRdb's copy keeps in-frame clones and lacks some. In the table there are approximately 6,100 clones, around 88% of which are singletons. From germline, CDR1 is SGHKS and CDR2 YYEKEE (reference sequence). The trim removed 0 bases at V and 5 bases at J, leaving 6 bases unmatched. CDR3 length equals 16 residues. The receptor's source is a human donor with HPV-associated anogenital cancer. The genes are TRBV5-5 and TRBJ1-5, with 9 positions matching TRBD1. The sequenced sample was blood, obtained from a patient who underwent chemoradiotherapy. The DNA of the CDR3 is TGTGCCAGCAGCTTGGCACAGGGGGCAGATGATCAGCCCCAGCATTTT. Translating gives CASSLAQGADDQPQHF.